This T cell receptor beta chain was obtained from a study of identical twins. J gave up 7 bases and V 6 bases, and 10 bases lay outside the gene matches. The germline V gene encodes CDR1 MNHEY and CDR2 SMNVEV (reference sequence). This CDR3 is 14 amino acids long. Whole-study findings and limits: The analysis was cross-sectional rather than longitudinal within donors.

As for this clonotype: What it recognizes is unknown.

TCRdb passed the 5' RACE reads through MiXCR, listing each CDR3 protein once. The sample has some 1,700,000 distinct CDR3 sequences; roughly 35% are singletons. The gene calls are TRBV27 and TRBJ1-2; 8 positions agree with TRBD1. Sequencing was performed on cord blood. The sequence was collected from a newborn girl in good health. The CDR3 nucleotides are TGTGCCAGCAGGAGGGCAGGGGGCTTATCTGGCTACACCTTC. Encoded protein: CASRRAGGLSGYTF.